The present T cell receptor beta chain was sequenced within a study of blood T cell repertoires in COVID-19. Looking at the study overall: The United States, Italy and Spain supplied acute and convalescent COVID-19 samples. PBMCs, B-cell-depleted T cells, or T cells were the source of the cDNA or gDNA that made up the material.

Repertoires were generated with immunoSEQ multiplex PCR, while TCRdb's copy carries only in-frame clones and drops some. The table has 200,000 to 300,000 clones, roughly 84% seen once. The clonotype comes from a man in his sixties with acute or convalescent COVID-19. Specimen: peripheral blood.

The CDR3 loop reads CASSLGVAGSVDTQYF. The DNA of the CDR3 is TGCGCCAGCAGCTTGGGGGTAGCGGGGTCGGTAGATACGCAGTATTTT. The J gene is TRBJ2-3, the V gene TRBV5-1; TRBD2 aligns across 8 bases. J was trimmed by 5 bases and V by 0 bases; bases with no gene match: 8. Germline loops: CDR1 SGHRS, CDR2 YFSETQ. CDR3 length: 16 residues.